Listed below are T cell receptor beta chains from one sample, sequenced in a study of blood T cell repertoires in COVID-19. Some clones are missing from TCRdb's copy, which holds only in-frame ones; the method was immunoSEQ multiplex PCR. Among fewer than 130,000 clones listed, around 80% were seen once. Sample: peripheral blood. These TCRs come from a man aged 65 to 85 with active or convalescent COVID-19. CDR3s include the opening cysteine and the closing phenylalanine or tryptophan.

cdr3_length | j_call | v_call | cdr3_aa
15 | TRBJ2-3 | TRBV7-9 | CASSLGAYTTDTQYF
16 | TRBJ2-1 | TRBV11-2 | CASSPLAGGAYNEQFF
14 | TRBJ1-2 | TRBV11-2 | CASSSRDPNYGYTF
13 | TRBJ1-1 | TRBV6-5 | CASSSLEYTEAFF
13 | TRBJ2-1 | TRBV18 | CASSTRAGSEQFF
14 | TRBJ2-5 | TRBV3-1/TRBV3-2 | CASSPTTGQETQYF
16 | TRBJ1-6 | TRBV27 | CASSTTGVPYNSPLHF
15 | TRBJ2-6 | TRBV30 | CAWSRYSSGANVLTF
14 | TRBJ1-6 | TRBV15 | CATSRDQTGSPLHF
16 | TRBJ1-2 | TRBV2 | CASSQSTGQTNYGYTF
11 | TRBJ1-1 | TRBV12-3/TRBV12-4 | CASTYYTEAFF
14 | TRBJ1-6 | TRBV27 | CASSFRGANSPLHF
14 | TRBJ2-7 | TRBV10-3 | CAISGGTSVYEQYF
16 | TRBJ2-7 | TRBV4-2 | CASSDSDRRRSYEQYF
15 | TRBJ1-3 | TRBV27 | CASSPRATSGNTIYF